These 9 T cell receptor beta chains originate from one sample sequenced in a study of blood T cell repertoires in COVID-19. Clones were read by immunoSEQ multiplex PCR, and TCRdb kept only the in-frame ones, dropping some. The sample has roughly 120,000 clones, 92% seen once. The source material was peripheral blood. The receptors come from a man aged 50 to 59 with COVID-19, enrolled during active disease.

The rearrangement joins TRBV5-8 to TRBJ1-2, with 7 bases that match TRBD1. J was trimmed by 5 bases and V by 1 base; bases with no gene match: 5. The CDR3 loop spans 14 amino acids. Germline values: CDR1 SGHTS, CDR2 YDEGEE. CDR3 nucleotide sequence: TGTGCCAGCAGCTTGACAGGGGTTCCTTATGGCTACACCTTC. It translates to CASSLTGVPYGYTF.

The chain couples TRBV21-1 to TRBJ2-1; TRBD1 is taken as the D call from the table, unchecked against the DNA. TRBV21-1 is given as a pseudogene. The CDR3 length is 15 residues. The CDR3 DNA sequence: TGTGCCAGCGGTTGGACAGGGGGCGGCAGGAATGAGCAGTTCTTC. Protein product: CASGWTGGGRNEQFF.

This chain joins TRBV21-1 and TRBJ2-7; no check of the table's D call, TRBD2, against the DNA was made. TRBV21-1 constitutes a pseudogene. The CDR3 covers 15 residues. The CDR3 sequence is CASSKARSSDHEQYF. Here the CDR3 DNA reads TGTGCCAGCAGCAAAGCCCGTAGCAGTGACCACGAGCAGTACTTC.

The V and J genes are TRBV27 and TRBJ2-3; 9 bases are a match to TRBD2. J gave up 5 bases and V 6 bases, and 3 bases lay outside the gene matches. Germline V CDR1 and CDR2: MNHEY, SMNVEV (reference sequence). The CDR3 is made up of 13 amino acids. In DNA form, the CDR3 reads TGTGCCAGCAGCAAAGCGGGAGGAGATACGCAGTATTTT. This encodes CASSKAGGDTQYF.

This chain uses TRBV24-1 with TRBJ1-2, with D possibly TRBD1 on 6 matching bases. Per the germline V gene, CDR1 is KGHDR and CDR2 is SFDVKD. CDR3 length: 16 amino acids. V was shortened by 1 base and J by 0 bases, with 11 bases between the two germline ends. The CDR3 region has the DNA TGTGCCACCAGTGATTTTACAGGGAAGACTAACTATGGCTACACCTTC. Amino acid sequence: CATSDFTGKTNYGYTF.

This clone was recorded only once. Here the CDR3 reads CASSFVGANTLNYGYTF. The CDR3 nucleotides are TGTGCCAGCAGTTTCGTGGGGGCCAACACTCTTAACTATGGCTACACCTTC. The chain joins TRBV27 to TRBJ1-2; maybe TRBD1 (6 bases). CDR1 and CDR2 (germline): MNHEY, SMNVEV (reference sequence). There are 17 residues in the CDR3. V was trimmed by 3 bases and J by 1 base, leaving 18 bases between them.

The CDR3 here is CASSLGGPSTDTQYF. The CDR3 DNA reads as TGTGCCAGCAGTTTAGGGGGCCCCAGCACAGATACGCAGTATTTT. This chain connects TRBV28 to TRBJ2-3, with a tentative D call TRBD1 (6 bases). Between the trimmed V and J ends, which lost 2 bases and 0 bases, there was a span of 9 bases. Germline loops: CDR1 MDHEN, CDR2 SYDVKM. The CDR3 contains 15 residues.

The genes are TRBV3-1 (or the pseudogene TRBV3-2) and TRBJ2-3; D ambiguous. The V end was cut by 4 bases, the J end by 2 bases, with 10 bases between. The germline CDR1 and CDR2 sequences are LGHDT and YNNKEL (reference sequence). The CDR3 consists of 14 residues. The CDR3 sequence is CASSLARSTDTQYF. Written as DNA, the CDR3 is TGTGCCAGCAGCCTTGCGAGATCCACAGATACGCAGTATTTT.

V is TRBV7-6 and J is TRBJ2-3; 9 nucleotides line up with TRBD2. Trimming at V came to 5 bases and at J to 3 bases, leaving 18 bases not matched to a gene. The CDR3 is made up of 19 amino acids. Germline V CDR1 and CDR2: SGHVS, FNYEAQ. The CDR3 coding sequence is TGTGCCAGCAGCGCGGGGCAGGGATGGTTGCGGGAGGGAACAGATACGCAGTATTTT. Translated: CASSAGQGWLREGTDTQYF.